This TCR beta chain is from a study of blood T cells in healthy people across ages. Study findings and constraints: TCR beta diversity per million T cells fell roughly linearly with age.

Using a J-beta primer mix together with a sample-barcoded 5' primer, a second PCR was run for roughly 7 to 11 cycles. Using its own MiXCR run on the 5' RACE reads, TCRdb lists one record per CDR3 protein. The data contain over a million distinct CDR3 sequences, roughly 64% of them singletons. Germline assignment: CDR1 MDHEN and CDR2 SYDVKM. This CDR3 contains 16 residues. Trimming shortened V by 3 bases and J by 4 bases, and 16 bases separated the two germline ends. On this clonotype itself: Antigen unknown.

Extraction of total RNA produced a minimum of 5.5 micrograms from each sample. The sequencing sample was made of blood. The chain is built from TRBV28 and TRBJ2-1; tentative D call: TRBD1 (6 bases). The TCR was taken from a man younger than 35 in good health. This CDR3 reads CASSFGQINTYNEQFF. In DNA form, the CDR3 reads TGTGCCAGCAGTTTCGGACAGATAAATACTTACAATGAGCAGTTCTTC.